A single sample is the source of the 2 T cell receptor beta chains below, sequenced in a study of blood T cell repertoires in COVID-19 (dated by TCRdb to 2020 to 2021). The library was prepared using the immunoSEQ multiplex PCR assay. Imported from immuneACCESS, the table was reduced by TCRdb to in-frame sequences with V and J called. These copies leave out some clones; in studies compared against another copy, an unresolved V gene accounts for under half, and the cause of the remainder is not known. The sample contains about 260,000 clones, about 86% of them found a single time. Approximately 2% of the sample is held by the ten biggest clonotypes. The sample taken for sequencing was peripheral blood. Every receptor here comes from a man under 40 with active or convalescent COVID-19.

V usage is TRBV4-2 and J usage is TRBJ2-1; the match to TRBD2 covers 11 bases. V trimming: 3 bases; J trimming: 6 bases; junction bases outside the gene matches: 1. This CDR3 region has 14 residues. CDR1 and CDR2 (germline): LGHNA, YNFKEQ. CDR3 nucleotide sequence: TGTGCCAGCAGCCATAGCGGGGGGGCCAATGAGCAGTTCTTC. As protein: CASSHSGGANEQFF.

A note on this clone: An end of the junction differs from the germline gene, which may be a read error. The chain joins TRBV27 to TRBJ2-1; D is perhaps TRBD1 (5 bases). There are 15 residues in the CDR3. CDR1 is MNHEY and CDR2 is SMNVEV in the germline V gene (reference sequence). CDR3 sequence (DNA): TGTGCCAGCAGCTTATTAGTATTGGGGCACAATGAGCAGTTCTTC. Its protein product is CASSLLVLGHNEQFF.